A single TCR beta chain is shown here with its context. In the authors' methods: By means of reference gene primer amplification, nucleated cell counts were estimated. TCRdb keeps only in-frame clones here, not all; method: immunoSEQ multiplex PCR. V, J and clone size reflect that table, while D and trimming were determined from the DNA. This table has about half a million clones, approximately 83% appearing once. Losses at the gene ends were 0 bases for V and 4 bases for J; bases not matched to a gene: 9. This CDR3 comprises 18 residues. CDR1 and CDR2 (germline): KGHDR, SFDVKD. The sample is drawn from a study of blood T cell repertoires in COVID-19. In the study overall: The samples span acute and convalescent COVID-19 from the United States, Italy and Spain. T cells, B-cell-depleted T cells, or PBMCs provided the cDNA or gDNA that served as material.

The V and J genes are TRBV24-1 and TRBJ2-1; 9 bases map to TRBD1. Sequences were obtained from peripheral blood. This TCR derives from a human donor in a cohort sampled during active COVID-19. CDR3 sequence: CATSDLNPGTGTYNEQFF. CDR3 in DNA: TGTGCCACCAGTGATTTGAATCCCGGGACAGGGACTTACAATGAGCAGTTCTTC.